These T cell receptor beta chains were read from a single sample in a study of response to subunit inactivated influenza vaccine. MiXCR was run by TCRdb on the RT-PCR reads, yielding one entry per CDR3 protein. This table has 630,000 or so distinct CDR3 sequences, around 14% appearing once. The sequences come from PBMCs from blood, collected approximately 12 days after vaccination. The receptors shown here come from a man over 45 who received an inactivated influenza vaccine. The CDR3 runs from the conserved cysteine through the conserved F or W. A D gene is named only where the DNA matches it firmly. The listing skips clone size in some rows; elsewhere it reads once, few, many or a size class.

size	J	V	length	D	CDR3	DNA
many	TRBJ2-2	TRBV10-3	16	TRBD1	CAIRQDRGRDTGELFF	TGTGCCATCAGGCAGGACAGGGGGCGCGACACCGGGGAGCTGTTTTTT
-	TRBJ2-1	TRBV5-1	15	TRBD1	CASSIQGASDNEQFF	TGCGCCAGCAGCATACAGGGGGCATCCGACAATGAGCAGTTCTTC
-	TRBJ2-5	TRBV5-5	15	TRBD2	CASRWRESQQETQYF	TGTGCCAGTCGGTGGCGGGAGAGCCAACAAGAGACCCAGTACTTC
few	TRBJ1-2	TRBV28	14	TRBD1	CASATHRGQYGYTF	TGTGCCAGCGCTACCCACAGGGGACAATATGGCTACACCTTC
few	TRBJ2-1	TRBV7-2	14	-	CASSLASSGAEQFF	TGTGCCAGCAGCTTAGCTAGCTCAGGGGCTGAGCAGTTCTTC
few	TRBJ1-1	TRBV6-1	13	TRBD1	CGSSRQGTTEAFF	TGTGGCAGTTCGAGACAGGGGACAACTGAAGCTTTCTTT
few	TRBJ2-2	TRBV19	14	-	CASSVEGRTGELFF	TGTGCCAGTAGTGTGGAGGGGAGAACCGGGGAGCTGTTTTTT
-	TRBJ1-3	TRBV5-4	13	TRBD1	CASSLQGSNTIYF	TGTGCCAGCAGCTTACAGGGGTCTAACACCATATATTTT
few	TRBJ2-7	TRBV10-3	14	TRBD1	CAISERGLSYEQYF	TGTGCCATCAGTGAAAGGGGGCTCTCCTACGAGCAGTACTTC
few	TRBJ1-1	TRBV20-1	13	-	CSAVRRGYTEAFF	TGCAGTGCCGTTCGCCGCGGTTACACTGAAGCTTTCTTT
many	TRBJ1-1	TRBV4-3	15	-	CASSQERGVRTEAFF	TGCGCCAGCAGCCAAGAACGGGGAGTTAGGACTGAAGCTTTCTTT
few	TRBJ2-3	TRBV4-3	18	-	CASSQEGSGPGRADTQYF	TGCGCCAGCAGCCAAGAAGGATCAGGTCCGGGGCGGGCAGATACGCAGTATTTT
-	TRBJ2-1	TRBV7-9	16	-	CASTPGWAHKGDEQFF	TGTGCCAGCACCCCCGGGTGGGCTCATAAAGGGGATGAGCAGTTCTTC
-	TRBJ1-1	TRBV6-1	15	-	CASNAGGGRNTEAFF	TGTGCCAGCAATGCCGGGGGAGGGCGGAACACTGAAGCTTTCTTT
-	TRBJ2-1	TRBV10-3	15	-	CAISASRGVYNEQFF	TGTGCCATCAGTGCCTCCCGTGGCGTCTACAATGAGCAGTTCTTC
-	TRBJ2-3	TRBV4-2	17	TRBD2	CASSRLGTSGGAVLQYF	TGTGCCAGCAGCCGCCTTGGGACTAGCGGGGGGGCCGTTCTTCAGTATTTT
many	TRBJ2-7	TRBV12-3/TRBV12-4	12	-	CASSLGNYEQYF	TGCGCCAGCAGCTTGGGTAACTACGAGCAGTACTTC
-	TRBJ1-1	TRBV10-3	15	TRBD1	CAISDSDRGPSEAFF	TGTGCCATCAGTGACTCGGACAGGGGGCCTTCTGAAGCTTTCTTT
many	TRBJ1-2	TRBV4-1	13	-	CASSQRTAYGYTF	TGCGCCAGCAGCCAAAGGACGGCCTATGGCTACACCTTC
few	TRBJ2-1	TRBV20-1	15	TRBD2	CSARGLAGYYNEQFF	TGCAGTGCTAGAGGGTTAGCGGGATACTACAATGAGCAGTTCTTC
-	TRBJ2-3	TRBV12-3/TRBV12-4	17	TRBD2	CASSLLAGETSTDTQYF	TGTGCCAGCAGCCTACTAGCGGGGGAGACAAGCACAGATACGCAGTATTTT
-	TRBJ2-5	TRBV4-2	16	-	CASSQDYAGIQETQYF	TGTGCCAGCAGCCAAGATTACGCGGGGATCCAAGAGACCCAGTACTTC
once	TRBJ2-7	TRBV7-9	15	TRBD1	CASSPRTGGTHEQYF	TGTGCCAGCAGCCCAAGGACAGGGGGCACCCACGAGCAGTACTTC
-	TRBJ2-2	TRBV12-3/TRBV12-4	17	-	CASSPAFGDGYTGELFF	TGTGCCAGCAGCCCCGCATTCGGGGACGGCTACACCGGGGAGCTGTTTTTT
few	TRBJ2-1	TRBV14	11	-	CASSQGTKQFF	TGTGCCAGCAGCCAAGGTACGAAGCAGTTCTTC
few	TRBJ2-1	TRBV3-1	14	-	CASSGGERTGEQFF	TGTGCCAGCAGCGGAGGCGAGCGGACCGGGGAGCAGTTCTTC
many	TRBJ2-3	TRBV4-3	18	TRBD2	CASSQGLAGGPVQGAQYF	TGCGCCAGCAGCCAAGGGCTAGCGGGGGGCCCAGTTCAGGGGGCGCAGTATTTT
-	TRBJ2-3	TRBV30	16	-	CAWSALGSPGTDTQYF	TGTGCCTGGAGTGCATTAGGCTCCCCTGGCACAGATACGCAGTATTTT
few	TRBJ2-5	TRBV12-3/TRBV12-4	15	TRBD2	CASSPPGLGWETQYF	TGTGCCAGCAGTCCACCGGGACTAGGGTGGGAGACCCAGTACTTC
-	TRBJ2-6	TRBV5-1	16	TRBD1	CASSFEGAAGANVLTF	TGCGCCAGCAGCTTCGAGGGGGCTGCTGGGGCCAACGTCCTGACTTTC
few	TRBJ2-5	TRBV4-2	14	-	CASSQEGSKETQYF	TGTGCCAGCAGCCAAGAGGGGAGCAAAGAGACCCAGTACTTC
many	TRBJ2-4	TRBV4-2	15	-	CASSQDGVAKNIQYF	TGTGCCAGCAGCCAAGATGGGGTAGCCAAAAACATTCAGTACTTC
-	TRBJ2-7	TRBV5-6	15	-	CASSSLRRQTYEQYF	TGTGCCAGCAGCTCCCTCCGGCGGCAAACCTACGAGCAGTACTTC
few	TRBJ1-2	TRBV12-3/TRBV12-4	13	TRBD1	CASSGGQNYGYTF	TGTGCCAGCAGTGGGGGACAGAACTATGGCTACACCTTC